The entry below describes one TCR beta chain. This sample stems from a study of PD-L1 blockade in urothelial cancer. About the research overall: Of roughly 30 patients, about two dozen were males with bladder-origin urothelial cancer.

Time point reported: pretreatment peripheral blood. The CDR3 has 18 residues. V was clipped by 1 base and J by 6 bases; unmatched bases: 13. Germline lookup yields CDR1 KGHSH and CDR2 LQKENI. The assay was immunoSEQ multiplex PCR, and TCRdb's table has in-frame clones only and misses some. The sample holds tens of thousands of clones, about 68% seen once. The receptor's source is a man between 65 and 79 years old with urothelial cancer. The sequencing used PBMCs, collected around atezolizumab (anti-PD-L1) treatment. The rearrangement links TRBV18 to TRBJ2-1, with 9 nucleotides matching TRBD2. CDR3 nucleotide sequence: TGTGCCAGCTCACCACGGACCCGTGCGGGGGGGCCGTTCAATGAGCAGTTCTTC. It encodes CASSPRTRAGGPFNEQFF. Filled out from reference TRBV18 and TRBJ2-1, the complete variable domain reads NAGVMQNPRHLVRRRGQEARLRCSPMKGHSHVYWYRQLPEEGLKFMVYLQKENIIDESGMPKERFSAEFPKEGPSILRIQQVVRGDSAAYFCASSPRTRAGGPFNEQFFGPGTRLTVL.